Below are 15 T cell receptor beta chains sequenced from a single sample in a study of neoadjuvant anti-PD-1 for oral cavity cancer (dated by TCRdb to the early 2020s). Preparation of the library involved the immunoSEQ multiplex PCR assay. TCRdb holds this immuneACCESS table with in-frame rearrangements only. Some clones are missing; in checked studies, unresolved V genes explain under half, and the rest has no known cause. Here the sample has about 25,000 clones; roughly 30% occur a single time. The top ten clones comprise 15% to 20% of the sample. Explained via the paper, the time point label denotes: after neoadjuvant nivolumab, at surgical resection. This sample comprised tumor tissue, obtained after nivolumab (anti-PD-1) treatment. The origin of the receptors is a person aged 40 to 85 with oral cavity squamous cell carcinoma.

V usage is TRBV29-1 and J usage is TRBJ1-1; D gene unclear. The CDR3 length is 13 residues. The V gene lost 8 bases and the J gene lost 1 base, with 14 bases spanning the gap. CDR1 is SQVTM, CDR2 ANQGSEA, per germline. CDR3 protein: CSSLSGTNTEAFF. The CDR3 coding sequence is TGCAGCAGCTTGTCAGGCACGAACACTGAAGCTTTCTTT.

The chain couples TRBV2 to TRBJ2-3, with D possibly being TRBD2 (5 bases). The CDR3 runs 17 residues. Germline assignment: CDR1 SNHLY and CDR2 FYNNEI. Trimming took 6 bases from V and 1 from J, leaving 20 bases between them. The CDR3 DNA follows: TGTGCCAGCAGCCCGGTCGGGGTTCAATGGGGCACAGATACGCAGTATTTT. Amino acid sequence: CASSPVGVQWGTDTQYF.

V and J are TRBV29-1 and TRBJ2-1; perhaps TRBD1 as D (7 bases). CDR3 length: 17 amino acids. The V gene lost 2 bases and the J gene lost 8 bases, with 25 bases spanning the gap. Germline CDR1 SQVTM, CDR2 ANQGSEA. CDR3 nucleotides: TGCAGCGTTGAATCTCCTGGAGGCAGGGGGAGGAATTATGAGCAGTTCTTC. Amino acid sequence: CSVESPGGRGRNYEQFF.

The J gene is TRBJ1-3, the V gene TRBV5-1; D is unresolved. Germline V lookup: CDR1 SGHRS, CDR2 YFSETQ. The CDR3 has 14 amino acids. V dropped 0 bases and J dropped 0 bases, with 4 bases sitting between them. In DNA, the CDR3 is TGCGCCAGCAGCTTGGCCGGCTCTGGAAACACCATATATTTT. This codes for CASSLAGSGNTIYF.

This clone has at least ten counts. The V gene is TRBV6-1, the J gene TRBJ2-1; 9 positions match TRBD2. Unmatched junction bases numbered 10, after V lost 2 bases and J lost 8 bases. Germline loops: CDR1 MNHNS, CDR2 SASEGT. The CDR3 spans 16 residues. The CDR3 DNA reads TGTGCCAGCAGTGAATGGGTAGCGGGAGTAAAGTATGAGCAGTTCTTC. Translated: CASSEWVAGVKYEQFF.

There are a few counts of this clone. CDR3 amino acids: CASSFTGVNEKLFF. DNA for the CDR3: TGTGCCAGCAGCTTCACGGGGGTCAATGAAAAACTGTTTTTT. The chain has TRBV11-2 and TRBJ1-4, with D perhaps TRBD1 (5 bases). This CDR3 is 14 amino acids long. Germline assignment: CDR1 SGHAT and CDR2 FQNNGV. V shed 3 bases and J shed 5 bases, with 10 bases lying between them.

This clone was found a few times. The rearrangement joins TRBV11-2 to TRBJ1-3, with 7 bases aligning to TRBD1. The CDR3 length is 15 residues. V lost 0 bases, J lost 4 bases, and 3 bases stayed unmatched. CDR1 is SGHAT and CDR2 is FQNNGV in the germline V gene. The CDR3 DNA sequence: TGTGCCAGCAGCTTAGAACCGGGACAGGGAAACACCATATATTTT. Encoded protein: CASSLEPGQGNTIYF.

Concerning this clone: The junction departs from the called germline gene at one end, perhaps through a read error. The CDR3 loop is CAISEYSTSGVQKTQYF. CDR3 nucleotide sequence: TGTGCCATCAGTGAGTACTCGACTAGCGGGGTCCAAAAGACCCAGTACTTC. V is TRBV10-3 and J is TRBJ2-5; 11 bases align to TRBD2. The germline V gene encodes CDR1 ENHRY and CDR2 SYGVKD. The CDR3 is 17 residues long.

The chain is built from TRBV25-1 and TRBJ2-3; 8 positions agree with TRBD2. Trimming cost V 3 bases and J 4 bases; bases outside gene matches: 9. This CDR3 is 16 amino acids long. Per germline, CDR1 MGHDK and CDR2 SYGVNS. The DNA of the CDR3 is TGTGCCAGCAGTGATCTGAGTAGCGGGAAACCAGATACGCAGTATTTT. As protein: CASSDLSSGKPDTQYF.

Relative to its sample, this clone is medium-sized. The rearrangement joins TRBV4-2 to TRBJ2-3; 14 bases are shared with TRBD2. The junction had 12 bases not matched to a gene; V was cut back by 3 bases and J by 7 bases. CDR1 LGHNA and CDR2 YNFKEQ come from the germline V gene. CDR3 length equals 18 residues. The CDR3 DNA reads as TGTGCCAGCAGCCACGGTGGGCCGACTAGCGGGGGGGCCTATACGCAGTATTTT. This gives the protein CASSHGGPTSGGAYTQYF.

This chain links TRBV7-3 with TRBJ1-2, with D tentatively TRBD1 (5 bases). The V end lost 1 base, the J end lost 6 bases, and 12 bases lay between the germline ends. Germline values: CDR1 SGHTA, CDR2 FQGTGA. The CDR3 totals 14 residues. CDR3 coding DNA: TGTGCCAGCAGCTTAAGGGGGAAGGGAGATGGCTACACCTTC. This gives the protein CASSLRGKGDGYTF.

CDR3 in DNA: TGCGCCAGCAGCTTATCCGTAGGCGCCTACAATGAGCAGTTCTTC. As protein: CASSLSVGAYNEQFF. The rearrangement links TRBV5-1 to TRBJ2-1; D gene unclear. Trimming left V 2 bases short and J 2 bases short, with 11 bases between. This CDR3 is built from 15 residues. Germline V lookup: CDR1 SGHRS, CDR2 YFSETQ.

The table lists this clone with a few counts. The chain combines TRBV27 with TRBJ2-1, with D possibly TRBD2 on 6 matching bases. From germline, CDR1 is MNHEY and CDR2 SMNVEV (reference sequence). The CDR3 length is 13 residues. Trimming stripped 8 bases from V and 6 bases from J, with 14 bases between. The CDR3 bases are TGTGCCAGCCGTGTTGGAGGGATCAATGAGCAGTTCTTC. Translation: CASRVGGINEQFF.

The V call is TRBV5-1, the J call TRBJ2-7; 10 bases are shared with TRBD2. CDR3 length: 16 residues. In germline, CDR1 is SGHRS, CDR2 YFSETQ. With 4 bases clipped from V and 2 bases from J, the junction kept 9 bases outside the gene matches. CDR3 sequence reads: CASSVSPSGRTYEQYF. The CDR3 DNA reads TGCGCCAGCAGCGTATCACCTAGCGGGAGAACCTACGAGCAGTACTTC.

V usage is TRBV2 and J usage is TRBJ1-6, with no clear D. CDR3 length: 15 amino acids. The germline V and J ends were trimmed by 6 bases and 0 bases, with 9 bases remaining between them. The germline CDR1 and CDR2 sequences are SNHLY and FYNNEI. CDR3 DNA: TGTGCCAGCAGGCAACAGAGCTCCTATAATTCACCCCTCCACTTT. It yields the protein CASRQQSSYNSPLHF. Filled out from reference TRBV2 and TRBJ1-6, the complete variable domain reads EPEVTQTPSHQVTQMGQEVILRCVPISNHLYFYWYRQILGQKVEFLVSFYNNEISEKSEIFDDQFSVERPDGSNFTLKIRSTKLEDSAMYFCASRQQSSYNSPLHFGNGTRLTVT.